This is a list of T cell receptor beta chains from one sample in a study of blood T cells in healthy people across ages. TCRdb passed the 5' RACE reads through MiXCR, listing each CDR3 protein once. The sample includes over 600,000 distinct CDR3 sequences, more than 20% of them seen just once. The sequencing input was blood. The receptors here all came from a man in his 70s in good health. Each CDR3 is given with its conserved first and last residue. The order of the fields is D gene, V gene, J gene, CDR3 protein. A D gene is named only where the DNA matches it firmly.

TRBD2	TRBV7-9	TRBJ2-7	CASSLVAGRVFSYEQYF
.	TRBV28	TRBJ2-5	CASNSNVETQYF
.	TRBV3-1	TRBJ2-5	CASSQVGGLTNPETQYF
.	TRBV5-1	TRBJ2-2	CASSGTDRNTGELFF
TRBD2	TRBV5-1	TRBJ2-2	CASSPQREVTGELFF
.	TRBV19	TRBJ2-3	CASSRSGKTTDTQYF
.	TRBV7-6	TRBJ1-4	CASSPTPDRNEKLFF
.	TRBV7-8	TRBJ2-1	CASSLAGIRSYNEQFF
.	TRBV6-5	TRBJ1-2	CASSLARDGYTF
.	TRBV28	TRBJ2-7	CASRETVSSYEQYF
TRBD2	TRBV6-5	TRBJ2-5	CASSYSTSGSKETQYF
TRBD1	TRBV12-3/TRBV12-4	TRBJ2-4	CASSPGSRQGIAKNIRYF
TRBD1	TRBV5-1	TRBJ2-1	CASSSTGGFSYNEQFF
TRBD2	TRBV27	TRBJ2-1	CASSLSIFSGRAYNEQFF
.	TRBV20-1	TRBJ2-4	CSARDPTGAKNIQYF
.	TRBV28	TRBJ2-7	CASSTLGGAGEQYF
.	TRBV15	TRBJ1-3	CATSARGVSGNTIYF
TRBD1	TRBV28	TRBJ2-3	CASSLFDRGITDTQYF
.	TRBV20-1	TRBJ1-1	CSARGGQTQNTEAFF
.	TRBV12-3/TRBV12-4	.	CASSGLKGETQYF
.	TRBV6-5	TRBJ2-2	CASSFVEAGELFF
TRBD1	TRBV2	TRBJ2-1	CASSVVRGSEQFF
TRBD1	TRBV5-6	TRBJ1-1	CASSLEGQGWNTEAFF
.	TRBV9	.	CASSTRGSFSYEQYF
.	TRBV4-3	TRBJ2-7	CASSQGVRIAYEQYF
TRBD2	TRBV3-1	TRBJ2-7	CASSQDSGRSDEQYF
.	TRBV3-1	TRBJ1-1	CASSQDLGARGTEAFF
.	TRBV29-1	TRBJ2-1	CSVHGGRTTGNEQFF
TRBD1	TRBV11-2	TRBJ1-2	CASSQDRGRVGYTF
.	TRBV14	TRBJ1-1	CASSQFVGNTEAFF
TRBD2	TRBV10-3	TRBJ2-2	CAIRSAGVSEGELFF
.	TRBV6-5	TRBJ1-2	CASSTGPRDGYTF
TRBD2	TRBV4-1	TRBJ2-1	CASSQDIAGYNEQFF
TRBD2	TRBV11-3	TRBJ2-7	CASSLNPGLAGGPYEQYF
.	TRBV7-2	TRBJ2-2	CASSLAPDRGSGELFF
TRBD2	TRBV7-2	TRBJ2-5	CASSSTSGSSKTQYF